The entry below gives a single T cell receptor beta chain sequence along with its context. After removal of 7 bases from V and 5 bases from J, the junction contained 10 bases not matched to a gene. CDR3 length: 15 residues. Germline V CDR1 and CDR2: MNHNY, SVGAGI (reference sequence). With random hexamers, roughly 0.45 to 1 ug RNA was reverse transcribed. Amplification of TCR beta CDR3 was carried out by immunoSEQ multiplex PCR, which covered 54 Vbeta and 13 Jbeta segments. One entry per CDR3 protein, called by TCRdb with MiXCR from the immunoSEQ multiplex PCR reads. This table has approximately 120,000 distinct CDR3 sequences, 90% to 95% appearing once. The sample belongs to a study of CD8 T cells in Susac syndrome. TCR beta sequencing covered blood CD8+ and CD4+ T cells. Controls matched for age and sex were healthy donors. TEMRA cells underwent FACS enrichment and CD8+ and CD4+ T cells underwent negative isolation.

Specimen: CD4+ T cells from PBMCs. The V and J genes are TRBV6-6 and TRBJ1-1; TRBD1 matches at 10 bases. This clonotype was obtained from a human donor in good health. The CDR3: CASTKVGTGETEAFF. In nucleotides, the CDR3 is TGTGCCAGCACCAAAGTCGGGACAGGGGAGACTGAAGCTTTCTTT.